In this sample, the clone carrying this T cell receptor (beta chain) turned up many times. What it recognizes is unknown. MiXCR, applied by TCRdb to the 5' RACE reads, yields one record per CDR3 protein. The repertoire holds 50,000 to 65,000 distinct CDR3 sequences, with around 20% as singletons. Treg sorting used a CD4+CD25+CD127-/low gate. CDR1 is MNHNS and CDR2 is SASEGT in the germline V gene. This CDR3 comprises 15 residues. V dropped 0 bases and J dropped 6 bases, with 12 bases sitting between them. The study, taken as a whole, reports: Tumor memory CD4+ T cell TCR gene usage clustered with blood and lymph node memory CD4+ cells and lymph node naive CD4+ cells. Tumor Treg TCRs overlapped most with tumor naive CD4+ cells.

The chain is built from TRBV6-1 and TRBJ1-5; no reliable D call. The sample taken for sequencing was tumor-infiltrating Tregs sorted from the breast tumor. The receptor was isolated from a female donor with breast cancer. The CDR3 coding sequence is TGTGCCAGCAGTGAAGCACCCCGGGGAGGTCAGCCCCAGCATTTT. Amino acid sequence: CASSEAPRGGQPQHF.